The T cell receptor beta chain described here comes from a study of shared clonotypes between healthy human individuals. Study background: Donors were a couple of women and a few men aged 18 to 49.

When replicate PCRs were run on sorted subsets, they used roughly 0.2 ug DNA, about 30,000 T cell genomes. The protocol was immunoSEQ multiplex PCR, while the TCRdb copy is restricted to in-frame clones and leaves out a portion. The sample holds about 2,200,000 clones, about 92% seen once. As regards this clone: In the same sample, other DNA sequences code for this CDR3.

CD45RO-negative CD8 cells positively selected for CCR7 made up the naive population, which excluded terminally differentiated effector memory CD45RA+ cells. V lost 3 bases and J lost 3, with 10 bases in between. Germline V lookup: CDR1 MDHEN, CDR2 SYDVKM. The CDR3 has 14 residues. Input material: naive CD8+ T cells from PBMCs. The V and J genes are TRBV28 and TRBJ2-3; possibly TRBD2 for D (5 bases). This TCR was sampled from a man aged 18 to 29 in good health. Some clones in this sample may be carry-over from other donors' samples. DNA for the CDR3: TGTGCCAGCAGTTTCGGGGTCGGGACAGATACGCAGTATTTT. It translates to CASSFGVGTDTQYF.